This record concerns one TCR beta chain sequence. These data are taken from a study of blood T cell repertoires in COVID-19. Study details: Whether acute or convalescent, the COVID-19 samples came from the United States, Italy and Spain.

Germline CDR1 SGHRS, CDR2 YFSETQ. This CDR3 has 17 amino acids. V dropped 4 bases and J dropped 0; count of bases not matched to a gene: 6. In the original processing: Reference gene primer amplification in the assay estimated nucleated cell counts. Here immunoSEQ multiplex PCR was the method, and the copy in TCRdb shows in-frame clones only, minus some. V, J and clone size are those of that table, while D and trimming were read from the DNA. The table records roughly 68,000 clones, roughly 84% of them present only once. This clonotype originated in a man aged 45 to 65 with active COVID-19. The source material was peripheral blood. This chain joins TRBV5-1 and TRBJ1-3, with 11 bases lining up with TRBD1. The CDR3: CASSPGQGAFSGNTIYF. The CDR3 DNA reads as TGCGCCAGCAGCCCAGGACAGGGGGCCTTCTCTGGAAACACCATATATTTT.